The 22 T cell receptor beta chains listed next were all sequenced from one sample in a study of blood T cell repertoires in COVID-19. Method: immunoSEQ multiplex PCR; TCRdb's copy keeps in-frame clones and lacks some. The sample has tens of thousands of clones, more than 85% seen once; the top ten hold 2.5% to 3.5%. Sequenced material: peripheral blood. All receptors come from an older woman with active COVID-19.

The V gene is TRBV5-6, the J gene TRBJ1-3; D might be TRBD1 (6 bases). Germline V lookup: CDR1 SGHDT, CDR2 YYEEEE. The CDR3 spans 13 residues. The ends were cut back, 4 bases at V and 8 bases at J, with 13 bases in the middle. The CDR3 loop reads CASSGTLGDTIYF. The CDR3 DNA reads as TGTGCCAGCAGCGGGACACTTGGGGACACCATATATTTT.

The chain carries TRBV7-2 and TRBJ1-2; TRBD1 might be the D (5 bases). Germline CDR1 SGHTA, CDR2 FQGNSA. There are 16 residues in the CDR3. V shed 1 base and J shed 5 bases, with 17 bases lying between them. Written as DNA, the CDR3 is TGTGCCAGCAGCTTAGGTTCGGGGGAGAGGGGTTATGGCTACACCTTC. Translation: CASSLGSGERGYGYTF.

The V call is TRBV29-1, the J call TRBJ1-2, with 9 nucleotides matching TRBD1. This CDR3 contains 15 residues. The J segment lost 4 bases and the V segment lost 4 bases, leaving 10 bases of the junction unmatched. Germline V gene data show CDR1 as SQVTM and CDR2 as ANQGSEA. The CDR3 DNA sequence: TGCAGCGTTGGGACAGGGGCCGACGTACGCTATGGCTACACCTTC. It is translated as CSVGTGADVRYGYTF.

Here the CDR3 reads CASSEGSLNEKLFF. Written as DNA, the CDR3 is TGTGCCAGCAGTGAAGGGAGTCTCAATGAAAAACTGTTTTTT. The chain joins TRBV6-1 to TRBJ1-4; no reliable D call. Germline loops: CDR1 MNHNS, CDR2 SASEGT. The germline V and J ends were trimmed by 1 base and 5 bases, with 8 bases remaining between them. The CDR3 runs 14 residues.

This clone came up once. The V and J genes are TRBV9 and TRBJ2-2; weak D call: TRBD1 (6 bases). The length of the CDR3 is 14 residues. Trimming pared 6 bases from V and 7 bases from J, leaving 16 bases between. The germline V gene has CDR1 SGDLS and CDR2 YYNGEE. CDR3 region: CASKRGWDIGELFF. CDR3 sequence (DNA): TGTGCCAGCAAGAGAGGATGGGACATCGGGGAGCTGTTTTTT.

This clone was recorded a few times. This chain connects TRBV5-1 to TRBJ2-2; 9 bases map to TRBD2. The CDR3 totals 18 residues. J lost 6 bases, V lost 2 bases, and 14 bases had no gene match. Per germline, CDR1 SGHRS and CDR2 YFSETQ. CDR3 nucleotides: TGCGCCAGCAGCTTATTCTTCTCAGGCGGGAGGGCTTCCGGGGAGCTGTTTTTT. It codes for CASSLFFSGGRASGELFF.

The chain carries TRBV15 and TRBJ1-6, with 9 bases aligning to TRBD1. Looked up from germline, CDR1 is LNHNV and CDR2 is YYDKDF (reference sequence). The CDR3 has 15 amino acids. The junction had 12 bases not matched to a gene; V was cut back by 8 bases and J by 10 bases. The CDR3 DNA follows: TGTGCCACCGGACGGGACAGGGTATCGTCCTCACCCCTCCACTTT. Its translation: CATGRDRVSSSPLHF.

V is TRBV7-9 and J is TRBJ2-7; tentative D call: TRBD1 (5 bases). V was trimmed by 1 base and J by 5 bases, leaving 12 bases between them. This CDR3 is 14 amino acids long. Germline assignment: CDR1 SEHNR and CDR2 FQNEAQ (reference sequence). CDR3 nucleotide sequence: TGTGCCAGCAGCTTAGAGGGGCAGGGAAACGAGCAGTACTTC. Translating gives CASSLEGQGNEQYF.

The chain has TRBV7-3 and TRBJ1-5; D may be TRBD1 (5 bases). The CDR3 is 16 residues long. Germline values: CDR1 SGHTA, CDR2 FQGTGA. The germline V and J ends were trimmed by 1 base and 0 bases, with 10 bases remaining between them. CDR3 protein: CASSLIPGSSNQPQHF. The CDR3 bases are TGTGCCAGCAGCTTAATCCCAGGGTCTAGCAATCAGCCCCAGCATTTT.

The rearrangement joins TRBV5-1 to TRBJ2-5; TRBD1 is a possible D gene (5 bases). Germline V gene sequence: CDR1 SGHRS, CDR2 YFSETQ. CDR3 length equals 13 residues. Deletions cut 5 bases from V and 4 bases from J, with 12 bases between. CDR3 in amino acids: CASRGDVGETQYF. In DNA, the CDR3 is TGCGCCAGCAGAGGGGATGTAGGAGAGACCCAGTACTTC.

The V gene is TRBV2, the J gene TRBJ2-1, with a possible D match to TRBD2 (6 bases). V gave up 4 bases and J gave up 0 bases, with 7 bases separating them. The CDR3 contains 14 residues. Germline CDR1 SNHLY, CDR2 FYNNEI. Here the CDR3 DNA reads TGTGCCAGCAGTGCGACTAGCTCCTACAATGAGCAGTTCTTC. Translated: CASSATSSYNEQFF.

The V and J genes are TRBV5-1 and TRBJ2-7; D is possibly TRBD2 (6 bases). The CDR3 loop spans 15 amino acids. V was shortened by 4 bases and J by 0 bases, with 14 bases between the two germline ends. The V gene's germline CDR1 is SGHRS and CDR2 YFSETQ. The CDR3 DNA sequence: TGCGCCAGCAGCCCCGGGCCTAGCGACTCCTACGAGCAGTACTTC. Its protein product is CASSPGPSDSYEQYF.

The V gene is TRBV27, the J gene TRBJ2-1; 7 bases match TRBD2. The J segment lost 7 bases and the V segment lost 0 bases, leaving 6 bases of the junction unmatched. Germline assignment: CDR1 MNHEY and CDR2 SMNVEV (reference sequence). The length of the CDR3 is 15 residues. The CDR3 reads CASSLSSGPLNEQFF. Written as DNA, the CDR3 is TGTGCCAGCAGTTTATCTAGCGGGCCTTTGAATGAGCAGTTCTTC.

This clone occurred once. The chain joins TRBV4-3 to TRBJ1-2, with D maybe TRBD1 (5 bases). V was pared by 0 bases and J by 4 bases, with 15 bases between. The CDR3 covers 16 residues. Germline V gives CDR1 LGHNA, CDR2 YSLEER. The CDR3 reads CASSQEVGGNPYGYTF. CDR3 in DNA: TGCGCCAGCAGCCAAGAGGTCGGGGGGAATCCCTATGGCTACACCTTC.

The chain couples TRBV29-1 to TRBJ1-1; 7 bases map to TRBD1. With V trimmed by 6 bases and J by 3 bases, 10 bases remained unmatched. The CDR3 has 14 amino acids. CDR1 SQVTM and CDR2 ANQGSEA come from the germline V gene. The CDR3: CSVLLMTGHTEAFF. CDR3 nucleotide sequence: TGCAGCGTCCTGTTAATGACAGGGCACACTGAAGCTTTCTTT.

In this sample, this clone turned up once. The rearrangement joins TRBV18 to TRBJ2-7; TRBD1 aligns across 8 bases. V gave up 0 bases and J gave up 5 bases; unmatched junction bases: 9. The CDR3 length is 16 residues. Per germline, CDR1 KGHSH and CDR2 LQKENI. The CDR3 here is CASSPPGQGAFDEQYF. CDR3 bases: TGTGCCAGCTCACCACCAGGGCAGGGGGCGTTCGACGAGCAGTACTTC.

This sequence joins TRBV27 and TRBJ2-2; D is unresolved. The V gene's germline CDR1 is MNHEY and CDR2 SMNVEV (reference sequence). CDR3 length: 14 amino acids. V dropped 0 bases and J dropped 5 bases, with 7 bases sitting between them. CDR3 in DNA: TGTGCCAGCAGTTTATCCGTGAGAACCGGGGAGCTGTTTTTT. As protein: CASSLSVRTGELFF.

The chain joins TRBV5-1 to TRBJ1-1, with D possibly TRBD1 on 5 matching bases. Germline CDR1 reads SGHRS; CDR2 reads YFSETQ. The CDR3 has 14 residues. Trimming cost V 4 bases and J 11 bases, with 21 bases left between them. This CDR3 reads CASSVYPRAEMAFF. CDR3 DNA: TGCGCCAGCAGCGTCTATCCCAGGGCCGAGATGGCTTTCTTT. Complete variable domain (other parts from reference TRBV5-1 and TRBJ1-1): KAGVTQTPRYLIKTRGQQVTLSCSPISGHRSVSWYQQTPGQGLQFLFEYFSETQRNKGNFPGRFSGRQFSNSRSEMNVSTLELGDSALYLCASSVYPRAEMAFFGQGTRLTVV.

The V gene is TRBV28, the J gene TRBJ1-4; D might be TRBD1 (6 bases). The length of the CDR3 is 20 residues. Germline V lookup: CDR1 MDHEN, CDR2 SYDVKM. V dropped 5 bases and J dropped 0 bases, with 25 bases sitting between them. CDR3 protein: CASSLRDILKPVATNEKLFF. The CDR3 DNA reads as TGTGCCAGCAGTCTCCGGGACATTTTAAAACCCGTTGCAACTAATGAAAAACTGTTTTTT. Using reference TRBV28 and TRBJ1-4 for the parts outside the CDR3, the full variable domain is DVKVTQSSRYLVKRTGEKVFLECVQDMDHENMFWYRQDPGLGLRLIYFSYDVKMKEKGDIPEGYSVSREKKERFSLILESASTNQTSMYLCASSLRDILKPVATNEKLFFGSGTQLSVL.

The J gene is TRBJ1-1, the V gene TRBV6-2 or TRBV6-3, with 7 bases identical to TRBD1. V trimming: 3 bases; J trimming: 3 bases; junction bases outside the gene matches: 1. CDR1 is MNHEY and CDR2 is SVGEGT in the germline V gene. This CDR3 has 13 amino acids. The CDR3 loop reads CASSYRGHTEAFF. The CDR3 nucleotides read TGTGCCAGCAGTTATAGGGGGCACACTGAAGCTTTCTTT.

The chain carries TRBV29-1 and TRBJ2-7; 7 bases fit TRBD1. The CDR3 has 12 residues. J lost 2 bases, V lost 6 bases, and 4 bases had no gene match. The germline V gene has CDR1 SQVTM and CDR2 ANQGSEA. As DNA, the CDR3 is TGCAGCGTCTGGGACAGACCCTACGAGCAGTACTTC. It is translated as CSVWDRPYEQYF.

The rearrangement joins TRBV11-2 to TRBJ2-2; D unclear. Between the trimmed V and J ends, which lost 0 bases and 1 base, there was a span of 6 bases. Germline CDR1 and CDR2: SGHAT and FQNNGV. CDR3 length: 15 residues. CDR3 region: CASSLDSLNTGELFF. The CDR3 region has the DNA TGTGCCAGCAGCTTAGATAGCCTGAACACCGGGGAGCTGTTTTTT.